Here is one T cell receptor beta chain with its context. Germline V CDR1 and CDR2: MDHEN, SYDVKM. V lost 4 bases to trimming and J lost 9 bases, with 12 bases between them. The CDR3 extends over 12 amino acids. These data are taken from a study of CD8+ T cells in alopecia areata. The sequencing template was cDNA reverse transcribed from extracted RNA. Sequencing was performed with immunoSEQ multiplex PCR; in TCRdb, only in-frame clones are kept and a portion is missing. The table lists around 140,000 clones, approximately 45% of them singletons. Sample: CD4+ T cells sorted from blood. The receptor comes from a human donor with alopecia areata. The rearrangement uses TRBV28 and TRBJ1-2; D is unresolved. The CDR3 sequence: CASSSSGVRYTF. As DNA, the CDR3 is TGTGCCAGCAGTTCGTCCGGTGTCCGCTACACCTTC.